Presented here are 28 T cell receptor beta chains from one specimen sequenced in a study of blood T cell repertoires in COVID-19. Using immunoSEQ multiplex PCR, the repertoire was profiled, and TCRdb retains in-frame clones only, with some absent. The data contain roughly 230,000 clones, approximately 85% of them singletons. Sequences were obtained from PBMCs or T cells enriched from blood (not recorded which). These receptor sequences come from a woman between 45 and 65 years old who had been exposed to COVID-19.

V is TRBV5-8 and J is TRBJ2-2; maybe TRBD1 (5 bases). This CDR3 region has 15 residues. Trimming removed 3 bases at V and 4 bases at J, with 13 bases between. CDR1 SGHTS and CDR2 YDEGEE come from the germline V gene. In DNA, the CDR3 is TGTGCCAGCAGCTCCTCTAAGGGGCGCACCGGGGAGCTGTTTTTT. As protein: CASSSSKGRTGELFF.

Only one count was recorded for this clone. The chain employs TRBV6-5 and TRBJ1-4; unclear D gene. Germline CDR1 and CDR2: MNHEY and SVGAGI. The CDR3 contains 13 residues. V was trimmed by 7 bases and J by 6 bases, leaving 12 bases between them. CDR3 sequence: CASNGREDEKLFF. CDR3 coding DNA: TGTGCCAGCAATGGGAGGGAGGATGAAAAACTGTTTTTT.

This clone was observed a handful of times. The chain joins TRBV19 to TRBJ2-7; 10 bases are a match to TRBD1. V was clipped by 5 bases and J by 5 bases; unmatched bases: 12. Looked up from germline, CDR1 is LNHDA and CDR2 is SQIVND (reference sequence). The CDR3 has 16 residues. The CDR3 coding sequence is TGTGCCAGTAGTGCCCGTACCGGACAGGGGGTCGACGAGCAGTACTTC. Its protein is CASSARTGQGVDEQYF.

CDR3 loop: CASSRGTVYGYTF. The CDR3 DNA is TGTGCCAGCAGCCGCGGGACAGTCTATGGCTACACCTTC. The V call is TRBV9, the J call TRBJ1-2; 7 bases are a match to TRBD1. The germline CDR1 and CDR2 sequences are SGDLS and YYNGEE. The CDR3 covers 13 residues. Unmatched junction bases numbered 4, after V lost 4 bases and J lost 4 bases.

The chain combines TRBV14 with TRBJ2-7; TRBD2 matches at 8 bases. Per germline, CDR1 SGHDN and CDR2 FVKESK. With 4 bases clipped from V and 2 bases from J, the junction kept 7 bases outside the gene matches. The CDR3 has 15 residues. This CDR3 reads CASSLPGLGTYEQYF. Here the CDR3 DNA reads TGTGCCAGCAGCCTACCGGGACTAGGGACCTACGAGCAGTACTTC.

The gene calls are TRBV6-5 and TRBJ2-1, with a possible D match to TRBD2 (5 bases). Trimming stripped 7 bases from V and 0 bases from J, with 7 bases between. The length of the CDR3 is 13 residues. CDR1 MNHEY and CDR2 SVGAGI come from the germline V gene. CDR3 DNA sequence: TGTGCCAGCACTGGGAGCTCCTACAATGAGCAGTTCTTC. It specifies CASTGSSYNEQFF.

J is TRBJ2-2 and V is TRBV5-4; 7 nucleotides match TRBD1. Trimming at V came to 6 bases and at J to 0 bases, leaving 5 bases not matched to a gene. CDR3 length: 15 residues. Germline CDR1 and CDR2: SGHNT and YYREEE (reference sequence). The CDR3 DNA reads TGTGCCAGCACTTCAGGGGGAACGAACACCGGGGAGCTGTTTTTT. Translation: CASTSGGTNTGELFF.

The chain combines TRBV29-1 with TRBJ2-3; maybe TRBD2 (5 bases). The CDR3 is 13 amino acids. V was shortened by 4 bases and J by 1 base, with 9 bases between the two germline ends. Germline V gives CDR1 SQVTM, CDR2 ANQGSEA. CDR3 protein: CSVGPGGTDTQYF. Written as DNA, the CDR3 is TGCAGCGTTGGTCCCGGGGGCACAGATACGCAGTATTTT.

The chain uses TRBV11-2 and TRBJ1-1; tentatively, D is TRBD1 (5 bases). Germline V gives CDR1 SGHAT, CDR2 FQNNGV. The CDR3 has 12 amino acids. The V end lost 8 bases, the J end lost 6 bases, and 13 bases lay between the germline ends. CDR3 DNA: TGTGCCAGCGGACTCTCGGGGGCTGAAGCTTTCTTT. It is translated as CASGLSGAEAFF.

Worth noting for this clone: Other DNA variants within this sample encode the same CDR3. This chain's CDR3 is CASKQGNTEAFF. In DNA, the CDR3 is TGTGCCAGTAAACAGGGAAACACTGAAGCTTTCTTT. V gene TRBV19 combines with J gene TRBJ1-1; possibly TRBD1 for D (6 bases). V was shortened by 7 bases and J by 2 bases, with 8 bases between the two germline ends. This CDR3 region has 12 residues. Germline lookup yields CDR1 LNHDA and CDR2 SQIVND (reference sequence).

In DNA, the CDR3 is TGTGCCAGCAGCCGGACCGGGACAGGGAAAACTGAAGCTTTCTTT. Amino acids: CASSRTGTGKTEAFF. The chain uses TRBV3-1 (or the pseudogene TRBV3-2) and TRBJ1-1; TRBD1 matches at 9 bases. Trimming cost V 4 bases and J 5 bases; bases outside gene matches: 8. Germline values: CDR1 LGHDT, CDR2 YNNKEL (reference sequence). The CDR3 is 15 residues long.

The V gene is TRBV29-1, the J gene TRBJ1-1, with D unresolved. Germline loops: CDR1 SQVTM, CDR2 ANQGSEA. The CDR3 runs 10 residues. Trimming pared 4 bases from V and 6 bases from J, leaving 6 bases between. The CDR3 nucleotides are TGCAGCGTTGGAACGGCTGAAGCTTTCTTT. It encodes CSVGTAEAFF.

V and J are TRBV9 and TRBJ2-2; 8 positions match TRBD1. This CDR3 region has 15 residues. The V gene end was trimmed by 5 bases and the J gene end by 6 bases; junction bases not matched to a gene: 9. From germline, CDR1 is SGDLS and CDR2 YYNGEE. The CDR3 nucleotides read TGTGCCAGCAGACCCAGGGGGCGAGGTCCCGGGGAGCTGTTTTTT. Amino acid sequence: CASRPRGRGPGELFF. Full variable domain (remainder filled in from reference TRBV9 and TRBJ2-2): DSGVTQTPKHLITATGQRVTLRCSPRSGDLSVYWYQQSLDQGLQFLIQYYNGEERAKGNILERFSAQQFPDLHSELNLSSLELGDSALYFCASRPRGRGPGELFFGEGSRLTVL.

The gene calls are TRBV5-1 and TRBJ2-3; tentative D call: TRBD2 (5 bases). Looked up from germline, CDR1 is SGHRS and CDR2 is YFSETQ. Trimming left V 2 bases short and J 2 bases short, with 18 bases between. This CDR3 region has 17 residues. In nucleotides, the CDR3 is TGCGCCAGCAGCTTTGAAGTACGGGATACAGCCACAGATACGCAGTATTTT. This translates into CASSFEVRDTATDTQYF. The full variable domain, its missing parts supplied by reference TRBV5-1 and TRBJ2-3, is KAGVTQTPRYLIKTRGQQVTLSCSPISGHRSVSWYQQTPGQGLQFLFEYFSETQRNKGNFPGRFSGRQFSNSRSEMNVSTLELGDSALYLCASSFEVRDTATDTQYFGPGTRLTVL.

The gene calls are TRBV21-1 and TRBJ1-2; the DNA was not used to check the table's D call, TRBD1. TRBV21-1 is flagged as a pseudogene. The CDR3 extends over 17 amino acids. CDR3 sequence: CASSRGVYRGVNYGYTF. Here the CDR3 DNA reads TGTGCCAGCAGCAGGGGAGTCTACAGGGGAGTCAACTATGGCTACACCTTC.

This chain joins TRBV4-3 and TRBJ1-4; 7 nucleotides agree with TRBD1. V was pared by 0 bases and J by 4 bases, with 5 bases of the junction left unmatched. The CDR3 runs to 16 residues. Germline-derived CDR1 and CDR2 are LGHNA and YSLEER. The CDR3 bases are TGCGCCAGCAGCCAAGACCAGGACAGGCGTAATGAAAAACTGTTTTTT. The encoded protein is CASSQDQDRRNEKLFF.

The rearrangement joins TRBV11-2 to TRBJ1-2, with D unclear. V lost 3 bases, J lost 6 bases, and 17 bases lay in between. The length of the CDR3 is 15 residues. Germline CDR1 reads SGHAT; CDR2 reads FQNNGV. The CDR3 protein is CASSFDEGRKNGYTF. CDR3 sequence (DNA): TGTGCCAGCAGCTTTGACGAGGGAAGGAAGAATGGCTACACCTTC.

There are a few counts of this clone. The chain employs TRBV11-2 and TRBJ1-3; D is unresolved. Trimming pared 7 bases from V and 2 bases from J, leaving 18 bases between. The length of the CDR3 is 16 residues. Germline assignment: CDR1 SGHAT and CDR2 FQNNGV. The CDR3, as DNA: TGTGCCAGCACCCTCGTTCCCGAGGGCCCTGGAAACACCATATATTTT. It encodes CASTLVPEGPGNTIYF.

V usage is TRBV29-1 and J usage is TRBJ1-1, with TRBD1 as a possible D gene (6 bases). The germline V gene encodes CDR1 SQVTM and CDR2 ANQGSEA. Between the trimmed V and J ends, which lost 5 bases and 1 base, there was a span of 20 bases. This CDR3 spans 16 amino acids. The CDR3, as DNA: TGCAGCGTTCCCCCTAGGGGGGGAGTAGGGAACACTGAAGCTTTCTTT. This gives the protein CSVPPRGGVGNTEAFF.

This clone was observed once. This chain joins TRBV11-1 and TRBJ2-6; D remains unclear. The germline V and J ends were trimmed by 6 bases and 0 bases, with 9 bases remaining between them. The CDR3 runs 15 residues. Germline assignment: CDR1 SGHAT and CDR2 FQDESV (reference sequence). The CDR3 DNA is TGTGCCAGCAGTTTCCAGGACTCTGGGGCCAACGTCCTGACTTTC. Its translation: CASSFQDSGANVLTF.

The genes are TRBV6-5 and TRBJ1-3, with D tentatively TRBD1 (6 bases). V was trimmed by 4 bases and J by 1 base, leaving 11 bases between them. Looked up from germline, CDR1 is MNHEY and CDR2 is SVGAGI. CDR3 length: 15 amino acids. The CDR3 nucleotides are TGTGCCAGCAGTTCGACAGGCTCTTCTGGAAACACCATATATTTT. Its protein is CASSSTGSSGNTIYF.

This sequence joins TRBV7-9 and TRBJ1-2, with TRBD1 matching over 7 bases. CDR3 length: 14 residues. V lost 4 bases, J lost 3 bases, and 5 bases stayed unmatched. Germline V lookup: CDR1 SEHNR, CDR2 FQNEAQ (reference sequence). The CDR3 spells CASSSTGNDYGYTF. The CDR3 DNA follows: TGTGCCAGCAGCTCGACAGGGAATGACTATGGCTACACCTTC.

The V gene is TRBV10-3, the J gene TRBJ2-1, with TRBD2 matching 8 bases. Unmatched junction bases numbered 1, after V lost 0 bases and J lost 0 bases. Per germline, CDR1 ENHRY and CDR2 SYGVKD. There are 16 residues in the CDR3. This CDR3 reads CAISESAGGSYNEQFF. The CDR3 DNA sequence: TGTGCCATCAGTGAGTCGGCGGGGGGCTCCTACAATGAGCAGTTCTTC.

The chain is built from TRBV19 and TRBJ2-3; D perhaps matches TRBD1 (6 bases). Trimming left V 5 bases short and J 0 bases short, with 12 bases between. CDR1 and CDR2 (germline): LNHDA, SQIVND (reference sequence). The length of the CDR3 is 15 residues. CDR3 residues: CASSSQGPSTDTQYF. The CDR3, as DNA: TGTGCCAGTAGTTCCCAGGGGCCTAGCACAGATACGCAGTATTTT.

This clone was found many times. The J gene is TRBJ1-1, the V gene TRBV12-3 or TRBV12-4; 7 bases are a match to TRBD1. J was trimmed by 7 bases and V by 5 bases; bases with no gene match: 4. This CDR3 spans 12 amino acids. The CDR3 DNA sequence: TGTGCCAGCAGTCCCGGGACAGTTGAAGCTTTCTTT. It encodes CASSPGTVEAFF.

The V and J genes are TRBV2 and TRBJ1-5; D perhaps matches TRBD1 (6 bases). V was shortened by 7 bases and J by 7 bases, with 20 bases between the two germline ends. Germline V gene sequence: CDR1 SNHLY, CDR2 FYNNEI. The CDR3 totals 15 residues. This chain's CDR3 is CASTLEGGLGQPQHF. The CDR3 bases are TGTGCCAGCACTCTAGAGGGGGGGCTGGGGCAGCCCCAGCATTTT.

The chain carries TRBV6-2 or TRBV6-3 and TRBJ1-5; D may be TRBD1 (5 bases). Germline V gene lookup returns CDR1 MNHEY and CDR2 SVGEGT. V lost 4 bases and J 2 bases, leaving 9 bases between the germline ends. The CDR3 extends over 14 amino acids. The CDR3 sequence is CASSSGGGNQPQHF. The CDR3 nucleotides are TGTGCCAGCAGTTCCGGGGGAGGCAATCAGCCCCAGCATTTT.

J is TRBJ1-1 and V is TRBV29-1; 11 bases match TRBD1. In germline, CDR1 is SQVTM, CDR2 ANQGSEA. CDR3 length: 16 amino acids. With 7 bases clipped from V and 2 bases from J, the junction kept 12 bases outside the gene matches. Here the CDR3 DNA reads TGCAGCGGAGGACAGGGGGCTGGTTGGAGCAACACTGAAGCTTTCTTT. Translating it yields CSGGQGAGWSNTEAFF.